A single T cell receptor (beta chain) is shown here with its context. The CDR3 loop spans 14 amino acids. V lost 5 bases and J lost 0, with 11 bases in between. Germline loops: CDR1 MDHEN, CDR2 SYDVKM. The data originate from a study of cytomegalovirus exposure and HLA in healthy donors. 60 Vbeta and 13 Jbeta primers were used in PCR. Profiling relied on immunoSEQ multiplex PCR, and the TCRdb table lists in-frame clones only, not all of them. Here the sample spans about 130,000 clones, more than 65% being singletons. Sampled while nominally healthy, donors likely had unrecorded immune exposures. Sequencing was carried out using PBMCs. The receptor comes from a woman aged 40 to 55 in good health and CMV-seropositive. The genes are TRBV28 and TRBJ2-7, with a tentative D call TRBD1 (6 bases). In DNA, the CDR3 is TGTGCCAGCAGTACAGGGAGCCTCTCCTACGAGCAGTACTTC. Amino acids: CASSTGSLSYEQYF.